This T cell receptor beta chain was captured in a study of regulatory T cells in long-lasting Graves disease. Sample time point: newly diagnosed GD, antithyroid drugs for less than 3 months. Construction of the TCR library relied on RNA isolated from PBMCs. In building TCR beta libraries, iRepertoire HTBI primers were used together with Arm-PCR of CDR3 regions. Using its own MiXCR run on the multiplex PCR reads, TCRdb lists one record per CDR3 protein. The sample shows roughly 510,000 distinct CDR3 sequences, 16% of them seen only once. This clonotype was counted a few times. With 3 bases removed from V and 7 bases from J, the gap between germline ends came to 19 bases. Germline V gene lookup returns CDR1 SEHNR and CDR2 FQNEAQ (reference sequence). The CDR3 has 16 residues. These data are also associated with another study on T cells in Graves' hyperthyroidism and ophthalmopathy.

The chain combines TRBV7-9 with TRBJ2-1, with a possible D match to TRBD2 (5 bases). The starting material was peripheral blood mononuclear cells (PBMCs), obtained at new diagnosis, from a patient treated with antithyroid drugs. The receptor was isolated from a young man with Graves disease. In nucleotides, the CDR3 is TGTGCCAGCAGCTTTCAAAAGCGGCAGAGAGGTAATGAGCAGTTCTTC. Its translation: CASSFQKRQRGNEQFF.